This TCR beta chain was sequenced during a study of CD8+ T cells in alopecia areata (dated by TCRdb to between 2018 and 2020). Regarding the research as a whole: The treated patients, all with moderate-to-severe alopecia areata, were enrolled in an open-label pilot trial of oral tofacitinib given at 5 to 10 mg twice daily. Biopsies were taken from tofacitinib-treated patients at baseline and again at 4 and 24 weeks into treatment, and several of those patients also had a later scalp biopsy. Amplification of TCRbeta CDR3 regions was done by immunoSEQ multiplex PCR using 35 Vbeta forward primers and 13 Jbeta reverse primers. Clonality in the scalp was compared among normal scalp (n=4), patchy alopecia areata scalp (n=8), and alopecia totalis/universalis scalp (n=8). The SALT score, which quantifies the percentage of affected scalp surface area, was used to measure disease severity in treated patients. RNA was extracted with the PAXgene miRNA kit for fixed scalp, the miRNeasy kit for PBMCs, and the RNeasy kit for mouse skin. In humans, TCRbeta sequencing was performed on scalp tissue and on sorted CD4+ and CD8+ peripheral blood T cells from healthy controls and from patients with patchy or totalis/universalis alopecia areata. Tofacitinib was given for 6 to 18 months, followed by 6 months of follow-up off drug to assess delayed response and recurrence. The study used high-throughput TCRbeta sequencing to examine T cell clonal expansion in alopecia areata, in both the C3H/HeJ mouse model and human patients.

The method was the immunoSEQ multiplex PCR assay. For TCR sequencing, RNA was extracted from every sample and reverse transcribed into cDNA to serve as template. First-strand cDNA was synthesized using SuperScript III with a 2:1 mix of oligo-dT and random hexamers. A synthetic immune receptor repertoire was used to gauge amplification bias, and whatever bias remained was removed computationally. Per the original workflow: After raw reads were preprocessed to remove errors, the CDR3 was defined following IMGT conventions as running from the conserved cysteine to phenylalanine. Clonality was computed by normalizing Shannon entropy by log2 of the number of productive unique TCRs and subtracting the result from 1. CD4 or CD8 identity of scalp clones was inferred by cross-referencing scalp TCRbeta sequences with sorted blood CD4 and CD8 repertoires. What TCRdb holds here is the immuneACCESS table cut down to in-frame rearrangements. Part of the clones is not present; checked against another copy, under half of the missing clones reflect an unresolved V gene, and the others are unexplained. From that table come the V and J calls and clone size; the DNA was used to work out D and trimming. This sample lists roughly 140,000 clones; around four fifths were detected once. The ten largest clones take up more than 20% of the sample.

Comments on this clone: It lacks a known antigen. No qualities accompany the bases; no much larger clone lies one base away.

The sample's time point, from its label and the paper: more than 3 weeks on oral tofacitinib. The sample's treatment or condition label is to be understood as: oral pan-JAK inhibitor, 5-10 mg twice daily. Peripheral blood and lesional scalp punch biopsies were obtained from patients with alopecia areata. PBMCs were isolated by density centrifugation and stained for CD3, CD4 and CD8, and CD4+ and CD8+ T cells were sorted on a FACSAria. The CDR3 contains 14 residues, cysteine and phenylalanine counted. The sequence is cut down to CDR3 DNA, 42 bases in frame from base 1. V sheds 0 bases and J sheds 5 bases, leaving 10 bases between their ends. The CDR1 and CDR2 encoded by the germline V gene are LGHNA and YNFKEQ. The study at large found these results: TCR sequences shared between patients were less clear than in mice, possibly partly because of HLA diversity in the patient population. With tofacitinib, both scalp clonality and the number of expanded CD8+ clones among the top 100 scalp clones went down significantly. Compared with normal scalp, lesional scalp had higher clonality and more expanded CD8+ clones, particularly in alopecia totalis/universalis, a pattern that suggests antigenic drive. Many expanded lesional clones were found to persist in scalp and blood during tofacitinib treatment, and relapse after treatment cessation may be partly explained by this persistence. Unlike mouse skin, which is dominated by gammadelta T cells, normal human skin has resident alphabeta T cells that are also sequenced, and this complicates analysis of the scalp TCR repertoire. Because the treated cohort was small and included a single nonresponder, larger studies are needed to assess links between baseline CD8+ expansion and response.

The source was CD8+ T cells sorted from blood, collected at week 4, from a patient treated with tofacitinib. This TCR was sampled from a human donor with alopecia areata. The chain employs TRBV4-2 and TRBJ2-5; the D gene cannot be resolved reliably. Read as DNA, the sequence is TGTGCCAGCAGCCAAGATGGGCAGTTGGAGACCCAGTACTTC. This translates into CASSQDGQLETQYF.